This T cell receptor beta chain was recorded in a study of human T cells and chemical hapten exposure. Across the whole study: Donors were sensitized with 2% DPC on the upper inner arm. Patients, a majority of them female, were diagnosed with alopecia areata, totalis or universalis.

Time point: patch test 1, 2 weeks after DPC sensitization. Noted treatment: therapeutic diphenylcyclopropenone sensitization with weekly scalp DPC. In this sample, this clonotype turned up a few times. The CDR3 runs 13 residues. Germline lookup yields CDR1 GTSNPN and CDR2 SVGIG (reference sequence). Between the trimmed V and J ends, which lost 8 bases and 0 bases, there was a span of 11 bases. Via MiXCR, TCRdb re-called the RACE reads, giving one row per CDR3 protein. The sample lists 70,000 to 100,000 distinct CDR3 sequences; roughly 7.1% were seen once. The sequencing used whole blood, collected in connection with sensitization to the hapten diphenylcyclopropenone (DPC). The rearrangement uses TRBV30 and TRBJ1-3; no reliable D call. The clonotype originates from a woman in her thirties with alopecia areata. Some clones in this sample may be carry-over from other donors' samples. CDR3 bases: TGTGCCATAGAGGGCCGCTCTGGAAACACCATATATTTT. Amino acids: CAIEGRSGNTIYF.